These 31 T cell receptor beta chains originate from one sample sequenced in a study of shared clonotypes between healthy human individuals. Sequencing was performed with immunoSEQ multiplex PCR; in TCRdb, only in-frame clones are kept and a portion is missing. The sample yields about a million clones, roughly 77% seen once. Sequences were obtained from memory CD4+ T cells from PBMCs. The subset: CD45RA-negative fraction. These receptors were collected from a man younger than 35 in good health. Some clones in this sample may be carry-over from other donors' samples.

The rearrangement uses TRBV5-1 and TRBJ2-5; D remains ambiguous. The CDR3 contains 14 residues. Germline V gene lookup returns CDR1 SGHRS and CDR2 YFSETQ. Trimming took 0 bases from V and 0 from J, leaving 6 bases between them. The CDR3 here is CASSLDLNQETQYF. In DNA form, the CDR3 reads TGCGCCAGCAGCTTGGACCTCAACCAAGAGACCCAGTACTTC.

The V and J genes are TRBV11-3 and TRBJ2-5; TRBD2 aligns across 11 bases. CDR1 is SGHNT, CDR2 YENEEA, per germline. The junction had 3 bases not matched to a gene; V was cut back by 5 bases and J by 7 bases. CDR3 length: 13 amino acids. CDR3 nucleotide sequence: TGTGCCAGCAGCCCAGGACTAGCGGGGACCCAGTACTTC. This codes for CASSPGLAGTQYF.

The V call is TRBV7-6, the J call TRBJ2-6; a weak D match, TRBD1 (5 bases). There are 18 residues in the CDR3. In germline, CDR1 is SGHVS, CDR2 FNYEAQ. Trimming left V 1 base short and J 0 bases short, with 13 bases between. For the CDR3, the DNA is TGTGCCAGCAGCTTAGGAGCTGGGGCCCACTCTGGGGCCAACGTCCTGACTTTC. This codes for CASSLGAGAHSGANVLTF.

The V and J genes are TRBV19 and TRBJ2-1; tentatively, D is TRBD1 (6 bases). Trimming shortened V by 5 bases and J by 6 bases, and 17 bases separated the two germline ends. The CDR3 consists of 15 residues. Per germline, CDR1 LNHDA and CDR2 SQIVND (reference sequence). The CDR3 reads CASSPTPQGFNEQFF. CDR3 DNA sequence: TGTGCCAGTAGTCCAACGCCACAGGGTTTCAATGAGCAGTTCTTC.

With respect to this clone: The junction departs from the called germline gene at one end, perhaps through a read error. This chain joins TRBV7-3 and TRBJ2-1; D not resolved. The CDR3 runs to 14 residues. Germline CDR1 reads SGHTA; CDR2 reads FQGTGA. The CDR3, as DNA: TGTGCCAGCAGCCTAACGCAGCCTGGCGGTGAGCAGTTCTTC. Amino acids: CASSLTQPGGEQFF.

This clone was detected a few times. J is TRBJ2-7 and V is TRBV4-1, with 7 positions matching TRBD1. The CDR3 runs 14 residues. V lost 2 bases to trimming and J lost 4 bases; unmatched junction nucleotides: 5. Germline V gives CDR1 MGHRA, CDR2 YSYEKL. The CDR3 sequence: CASSQRTGKYEQYF. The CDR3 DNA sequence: TGCGCCAGCAGCCAACGGACAGGAAAATACGAGCAGTACTTC.

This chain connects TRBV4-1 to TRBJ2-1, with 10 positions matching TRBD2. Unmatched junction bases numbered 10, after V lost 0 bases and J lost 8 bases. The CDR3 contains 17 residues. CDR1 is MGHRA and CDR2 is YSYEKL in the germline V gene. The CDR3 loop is CASSQEVLSGRADEQFF. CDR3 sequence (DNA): TGCGCCAGCAGCCAAGAAGTTCTCAGCGGGAGGGCGGATGAGCAGTTCTTC.

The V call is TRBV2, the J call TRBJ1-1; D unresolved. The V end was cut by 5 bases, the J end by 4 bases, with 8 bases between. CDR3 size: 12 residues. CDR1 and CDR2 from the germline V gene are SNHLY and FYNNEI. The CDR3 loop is CASSLQSTEAFF. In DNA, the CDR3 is TGTGCCAGCAGTCTACAGAGCACTGAAGCTTTCTTT.

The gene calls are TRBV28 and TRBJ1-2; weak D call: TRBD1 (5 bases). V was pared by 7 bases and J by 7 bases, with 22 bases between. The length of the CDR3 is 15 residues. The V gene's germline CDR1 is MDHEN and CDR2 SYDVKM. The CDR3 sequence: CASISTGYSRRGYTF. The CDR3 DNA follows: TGTGCCAGCATATCAACAGGATACTCAAGACGTGGCTACACCTTC.

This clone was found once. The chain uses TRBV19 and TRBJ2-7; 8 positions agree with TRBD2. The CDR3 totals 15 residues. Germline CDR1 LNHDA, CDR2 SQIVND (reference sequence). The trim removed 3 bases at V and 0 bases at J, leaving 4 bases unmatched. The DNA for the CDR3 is TGTGCCAGTAGTATGAGCGGGAGTTACTCCTACGAGCAGTACTTC. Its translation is CASSMSGSYSYEQYF. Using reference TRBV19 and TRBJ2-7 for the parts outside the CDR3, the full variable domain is DGGITQSPKYLFRKEGQNVTLSCEQNLNHDAMYWYRQDPGQGLRLIYYSQIVNDFQKGDIAEGYSVSREKKESFPLTVTSAQKNPTAFYLCASSMSGSYSYEQYFGPGTRLTVT.

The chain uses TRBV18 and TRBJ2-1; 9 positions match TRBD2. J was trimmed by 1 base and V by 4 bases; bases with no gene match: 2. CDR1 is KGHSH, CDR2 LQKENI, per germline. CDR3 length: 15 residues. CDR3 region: CASSRLADSYNEQFF. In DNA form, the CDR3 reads TGTGCCAGCTCACGACTAGCGGATTCCTACAATGAGCAGTTCTTC.

The CDR3 reads CASGAATDTQYF. CDR3 nucleotides: TGTGCTAGTGGTGCCGCCACAGATACGCAGTATTTT. The V call is TRBV12-5, the J call TRBJ2-3; D not certain. Per the germline V gene, CDR1 is LGHNT and CDR2 is FRNRAP. The CDR3 extends over 12 amino acids. Trimming took off 5 bases at V and 2 bases at J, with 5 bases between the two ends.

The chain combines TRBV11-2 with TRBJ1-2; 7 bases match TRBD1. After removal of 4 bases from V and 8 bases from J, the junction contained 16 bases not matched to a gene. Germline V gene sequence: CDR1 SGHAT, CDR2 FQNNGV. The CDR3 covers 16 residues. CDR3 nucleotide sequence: TGTGCCAGCAGCTCGATTAGGGGGGACAGCTCAGGCGGCTACACCTTC. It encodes CASSSIRGDSSGGYTF.

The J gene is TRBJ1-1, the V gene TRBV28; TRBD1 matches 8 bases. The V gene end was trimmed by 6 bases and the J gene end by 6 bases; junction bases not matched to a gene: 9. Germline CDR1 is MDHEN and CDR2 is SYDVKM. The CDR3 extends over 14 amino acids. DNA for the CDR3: TGTGCCAGCAGCAGGACAGGGTCGAAGGCTGAAGCTTTCTTT. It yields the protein CASSRTGSKAEAFF.

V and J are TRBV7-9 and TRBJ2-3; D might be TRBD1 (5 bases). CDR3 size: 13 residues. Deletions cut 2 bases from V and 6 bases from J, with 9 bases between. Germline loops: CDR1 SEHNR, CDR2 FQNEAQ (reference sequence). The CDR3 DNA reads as TGTGCCAGCAGCTTACCCCCAGGGGATACGCAGTATTTT. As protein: CASSLPPGDTQYF.

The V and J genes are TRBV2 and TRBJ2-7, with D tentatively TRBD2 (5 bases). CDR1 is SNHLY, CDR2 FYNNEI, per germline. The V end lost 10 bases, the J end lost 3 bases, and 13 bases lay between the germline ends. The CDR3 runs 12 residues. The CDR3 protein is CAITSEGYEQYF. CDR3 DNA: TGTGCCATCACTAGTGAAGGCTACGAGCAGTACTTC.

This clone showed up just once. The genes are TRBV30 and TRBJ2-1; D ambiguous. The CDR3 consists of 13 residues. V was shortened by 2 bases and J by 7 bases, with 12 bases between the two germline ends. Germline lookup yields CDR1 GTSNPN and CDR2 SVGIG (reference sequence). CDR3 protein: CAWSPSAANEQFF. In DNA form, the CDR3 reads TGTGCCTGGAGTCCTTCCGCGGCGAATGAGCAGTTCTTC.

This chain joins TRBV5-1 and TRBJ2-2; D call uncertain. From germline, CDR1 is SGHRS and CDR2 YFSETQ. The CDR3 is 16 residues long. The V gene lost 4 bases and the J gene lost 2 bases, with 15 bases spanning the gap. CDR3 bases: TGCGCCAGCAGCAGCGACCCTCATAAAAACACCGGGGAGCTGTTTTTT. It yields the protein CASSSDPHKNTGELFF.

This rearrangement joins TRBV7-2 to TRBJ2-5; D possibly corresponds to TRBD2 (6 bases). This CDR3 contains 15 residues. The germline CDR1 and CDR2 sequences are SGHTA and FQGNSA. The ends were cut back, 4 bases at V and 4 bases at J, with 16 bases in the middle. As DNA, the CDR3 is TGTGCCAGCAGCTCAAAGGCGGGACTTGGAGAGACCCAGTACTTC. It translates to CASSSKAGLGETQYF.

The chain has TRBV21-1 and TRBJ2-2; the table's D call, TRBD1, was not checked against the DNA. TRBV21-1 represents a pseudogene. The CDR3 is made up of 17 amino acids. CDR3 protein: CASSKSKGHFRAGELFF. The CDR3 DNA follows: TGTGCCAGCAGCAAATCGAAGGGGCACTTCAGAGCCGGGGAGCTGTTTTTT.

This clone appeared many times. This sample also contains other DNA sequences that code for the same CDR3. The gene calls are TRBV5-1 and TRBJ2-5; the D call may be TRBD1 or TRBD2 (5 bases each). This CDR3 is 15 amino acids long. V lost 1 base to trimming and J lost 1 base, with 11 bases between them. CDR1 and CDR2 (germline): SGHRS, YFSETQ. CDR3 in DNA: TGCGCCAGCAGCTTGCTAGGGACCGGCCAAGAGACCCAGTACTTC. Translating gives CASSLLGTGQETQYF.

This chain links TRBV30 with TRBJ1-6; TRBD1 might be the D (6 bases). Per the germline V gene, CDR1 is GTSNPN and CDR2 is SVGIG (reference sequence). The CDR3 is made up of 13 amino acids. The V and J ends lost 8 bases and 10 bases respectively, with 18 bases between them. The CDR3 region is CALNLLRGSPLHF. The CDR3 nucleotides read TGTGCCCTCAATTTGCTCAGGGGCTCACCCCTCCACTTT.

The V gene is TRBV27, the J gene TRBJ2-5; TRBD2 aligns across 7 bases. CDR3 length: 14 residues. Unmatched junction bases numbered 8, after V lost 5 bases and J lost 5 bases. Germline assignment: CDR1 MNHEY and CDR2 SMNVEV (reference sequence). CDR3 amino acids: CASSQRGGGETQYF. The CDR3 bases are TGTGCCAGCAGTCAGCGGGGAGGAGGGGAGACCCAGTACTTC.

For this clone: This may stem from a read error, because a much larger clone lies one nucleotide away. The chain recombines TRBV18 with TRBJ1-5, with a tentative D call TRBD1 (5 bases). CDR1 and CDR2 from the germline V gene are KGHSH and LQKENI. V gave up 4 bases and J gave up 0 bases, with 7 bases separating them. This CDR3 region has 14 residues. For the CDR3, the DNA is TGTGCCAGCTCACGGGGGAATAGCAATCAGCCCCAGCATTTT. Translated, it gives CASSRGNSNQPQHF.

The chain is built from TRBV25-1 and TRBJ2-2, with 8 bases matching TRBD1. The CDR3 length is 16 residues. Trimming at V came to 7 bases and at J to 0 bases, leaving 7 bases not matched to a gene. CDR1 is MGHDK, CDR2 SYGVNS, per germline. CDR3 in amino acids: CASTGRGRPNTGELFF. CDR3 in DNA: TGTGCCAGCACGGGCAGGGGGCGGCCGAACACCGGGGAGCTGTTTTTT.

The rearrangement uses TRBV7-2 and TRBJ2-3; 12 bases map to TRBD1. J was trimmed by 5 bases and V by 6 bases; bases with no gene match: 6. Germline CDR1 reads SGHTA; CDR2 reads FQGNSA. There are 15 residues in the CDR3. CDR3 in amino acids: CASSSGQGAKDTQYF. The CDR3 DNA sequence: TGTGCCAGCAGTTCGGGACAGGGGGCTAAAGATACGCAGTATTTT.

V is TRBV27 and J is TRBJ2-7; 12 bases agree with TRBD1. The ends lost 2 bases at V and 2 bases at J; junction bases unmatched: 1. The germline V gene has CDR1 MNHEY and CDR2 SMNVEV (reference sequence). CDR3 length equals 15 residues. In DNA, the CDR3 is TGTGCCAGCAGTTTAGGGACAGGGGGCCCCTACGAGCAGTACTTC. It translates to CASSLGTGGPYEQYF.

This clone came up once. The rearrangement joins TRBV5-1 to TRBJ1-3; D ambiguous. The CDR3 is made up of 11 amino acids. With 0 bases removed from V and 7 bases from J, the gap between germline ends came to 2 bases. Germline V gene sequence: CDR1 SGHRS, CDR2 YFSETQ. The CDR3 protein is CASSLENTIYF. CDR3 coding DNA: TGCGCCAGCAGCTTGGAGAACACCATATATTTT. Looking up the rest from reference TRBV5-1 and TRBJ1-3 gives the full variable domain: KAGVTQTPRYLIKTRGQQVTLSCSPISGHRSVSWYQQTPGQGLQFLFEYFSETQRNKGNFPGRFSGRQFSNSRSEMNVSTLELGDSALYLCASSLENTIYFGEGSWLTVV.

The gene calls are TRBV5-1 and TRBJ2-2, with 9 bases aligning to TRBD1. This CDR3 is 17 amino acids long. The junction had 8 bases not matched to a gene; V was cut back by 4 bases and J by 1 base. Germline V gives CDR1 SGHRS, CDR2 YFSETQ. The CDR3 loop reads CASSPSWTGENTGELFF. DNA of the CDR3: TGCGCCAGCAGCCCGTCCTGGACAGGGGAGAACACCGGGGAGCTGTTTTTT.

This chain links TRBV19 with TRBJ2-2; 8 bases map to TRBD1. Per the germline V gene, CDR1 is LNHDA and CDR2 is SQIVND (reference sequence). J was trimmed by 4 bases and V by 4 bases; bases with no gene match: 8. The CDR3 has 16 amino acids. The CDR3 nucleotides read TGTGCCAGTAGTAGCGGACAGGGTGCGGGCACCGGGGAGCTGTTTTTT. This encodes CASSSGQGAGTGELFF.

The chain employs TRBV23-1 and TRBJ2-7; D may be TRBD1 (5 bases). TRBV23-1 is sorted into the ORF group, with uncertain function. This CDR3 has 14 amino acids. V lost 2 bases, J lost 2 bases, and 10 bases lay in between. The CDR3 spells CASSQTPGTYEQYF. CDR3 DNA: TGCGCCAGCAGTCAAACACCAGGGACCTACGAGCAGTACTTC.